This TCR beta chain was profiled in a study of follicular helper T cells after annual influenza vaccination. Points from the study as a whole: Yearly vaccinations repeatedly recalled conserved clonotypes in ICOS+CD38+ cTfh.

The time point here: 2014-2015 season, 7 days after vaccination. Before and after seasonal inactivated influenza vaccination, adults gave blood for sorting CD4 subsets for sequencing. This clone has just a few counts. Its specificity is not known. Profiling relied on immunoSEQ multiplex PCR, and the TCRdb table lists in-frame clones only, not all of them. The top ten clones hold around 0.34% of a sample with some 10,000 clones, roughly 85% of them seen once. Germline lookup yields CDR1 LNHDA and CDR2 SQIVND (reference sequence). Trimming removed 3 bases at V and 0 bases at J, with 9 bases between. This CDR3 has 15 residues.

This clonotype originated in an adult who received the influenza vaccine. The sample consisted of CXCR5- memory CD4+ T cells sorted from blood, taken 7 days after influenza vaccination. The rearrangement uses TRBV19 and TRBJ1-5; D is uncertain. CDR3 coding DNA: TGTGCCAGTAGTATGGTGGGTTATAGCAATCAGCCCCAGCATTTT. This sequence encodes CASSMVGYSNQPQHF. Filled out from reference TRBV19 and TRBJ1-5, the complete variable domain reads DGGITQSPKYLFRKEGQNVTLSCEQNLNHDAMYWYRQDPGQGLRLIYYSQIVNDFQKGDIAEGYSVSREKKESFPLTVTSAQKNPTAFYLCASSMVGYSNQPQHFGDGTRLSIL.